The clone carrying this T cell receptor beta chain was counted a few times. The germline V gene encodes CDR1 SGDLS and CDR2 YYNGEE. The CDR3 totals 16 residues. V was shortened by 4 bases and J by 5 bases, with 19 bases between the two germline ends. Under the authors' procedure: Nucleated cell number was recorded as an estimate derived from reference gene primer amplification. Profiled with immunoSEQ multiplex PCR; TCRdb holds only in-frame clones, not every one. The V and J calls and the clone size are those of that table, but D and trimming were determined from the DNA. The sample has roughly 43,000 clones, roughly 88% seen once. This specimen comes from a study of blood T cell repertoires in COVID-19. The wider study: Nucleic acid was either cDNA or gDNA, and it came from T cells, B-cell-depleted T cells, or PBMCs.

The gene calls are TRBV9 and TRBJ2-1; tentative D call: TRBD1 (6 bases). This sequence was found in a man between 60 and 75 years old with active COVID-19. Sequencing input: peripheral blood. This chain's CDR3 is CASSLHRDKVNNEQFF. The DNA for the CDR3 is TGTGCCAGCAGCCTGCACCGGGACAAGGTTAACAATGAGCAGTTCTTC.